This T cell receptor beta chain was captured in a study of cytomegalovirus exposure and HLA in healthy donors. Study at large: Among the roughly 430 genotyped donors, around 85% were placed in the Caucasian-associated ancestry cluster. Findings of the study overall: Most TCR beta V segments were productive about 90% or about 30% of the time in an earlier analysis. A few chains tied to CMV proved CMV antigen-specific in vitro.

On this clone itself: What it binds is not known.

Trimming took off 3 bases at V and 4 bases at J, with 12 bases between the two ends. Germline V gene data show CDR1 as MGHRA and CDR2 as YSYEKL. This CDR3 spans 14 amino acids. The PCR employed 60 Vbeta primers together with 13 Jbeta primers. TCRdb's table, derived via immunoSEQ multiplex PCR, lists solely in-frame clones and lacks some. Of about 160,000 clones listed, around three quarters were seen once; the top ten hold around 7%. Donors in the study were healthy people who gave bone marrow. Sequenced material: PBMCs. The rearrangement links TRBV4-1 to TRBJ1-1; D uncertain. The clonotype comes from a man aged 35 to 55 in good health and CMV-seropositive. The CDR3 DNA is TGCGCCAGCAGCCACCCGGCTGGAGGCACTGAAGCTTTCTTT. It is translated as CASSHPAGGTEAFF.